This TCR beta chain was identified in a study of monozygotic twins with inflammatory bowel disease. Per germline, CDR1 SGHVS and CDR2 FQNEAQ. CDR3 size: 14 residues. Study conclusions and caveats: Possibly because of limited power, concordant and discordant twins showed no difference in repertoire similarity. Differences in immunosuppressive treatment may have been a source of added variability in patient repertoires.

To note about this clonotype: Its antigen remains unknown.

Reanalyzing the 5' RACE reads, TCRdb keeps one entry per CDR3 protein, without DNA. The sample is made up of 300,000 to 350,000 distinct CDR3 sequences, and the top ten hold over 2% of it. The chain employs TRBV7-8 and TRBJ2-7; checking the TCRdb D call of TRBD2 is not possible without DNA. This receptor was taken from a human donor with ulcerative colitis or Crohn's disease, or a healthy co-twin of an affected twin (not recorded which). Sequencing input: blood. The CDR3 protein is CATGASGRVYEQYF.